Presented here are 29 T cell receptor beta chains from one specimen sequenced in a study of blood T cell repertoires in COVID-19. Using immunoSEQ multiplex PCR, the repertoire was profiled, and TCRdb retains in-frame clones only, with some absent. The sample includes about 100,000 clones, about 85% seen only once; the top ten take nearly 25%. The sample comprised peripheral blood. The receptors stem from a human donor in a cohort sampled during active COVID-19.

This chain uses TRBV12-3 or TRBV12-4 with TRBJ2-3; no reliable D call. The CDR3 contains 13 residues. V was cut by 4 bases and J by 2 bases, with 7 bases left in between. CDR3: CASSYTDTDTQYF. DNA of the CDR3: TGTGCCAGCAGTTACACCGACACAGATACGCAGTATTTT.

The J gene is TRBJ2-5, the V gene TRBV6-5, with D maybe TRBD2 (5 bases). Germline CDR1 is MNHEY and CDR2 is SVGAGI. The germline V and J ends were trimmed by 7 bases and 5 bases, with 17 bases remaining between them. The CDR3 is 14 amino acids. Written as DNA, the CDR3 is TGTGCCAGCAAGGAGGCATGGGGTACGGAGACCCAGTACTTC. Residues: CASKEAWGTETQYF.

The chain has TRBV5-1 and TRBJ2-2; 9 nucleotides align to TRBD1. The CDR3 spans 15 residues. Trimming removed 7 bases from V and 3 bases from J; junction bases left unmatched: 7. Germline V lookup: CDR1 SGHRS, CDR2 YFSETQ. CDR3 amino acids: CASLTGGFDTGELFF. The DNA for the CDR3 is TGCGCCAGCCTGACAGGGGGTTTCGACACCGGGGAGCTGTTTTTT.

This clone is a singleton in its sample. This CDR3 reads CASSLDLAQRDTQYF. In DNA form, the CDR3 reads TGTGCCAGCAGCTTAGACCTAGCACAGAGAGATACGCAGTATTTT. The J gene is TRBJ2-3, the V gene TRBV13, with D maybe TRBD2 (5 bases). Germline loops: CDR1 PRHDT, CDR2 FYEKMQ (reference sequence). Deletions cut 1 base from V and 5 bases from J, with 13 bases between. This CDR3 is 15 amino acids long.

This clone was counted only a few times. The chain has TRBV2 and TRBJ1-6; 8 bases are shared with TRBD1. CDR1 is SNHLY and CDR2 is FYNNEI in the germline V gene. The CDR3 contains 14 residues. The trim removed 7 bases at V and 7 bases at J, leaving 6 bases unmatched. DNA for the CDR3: TGTGCCAGCAATGACAGGGGTTGGAATTCACCCCTCCACTTT. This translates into CASNDRGWNSPLHF.

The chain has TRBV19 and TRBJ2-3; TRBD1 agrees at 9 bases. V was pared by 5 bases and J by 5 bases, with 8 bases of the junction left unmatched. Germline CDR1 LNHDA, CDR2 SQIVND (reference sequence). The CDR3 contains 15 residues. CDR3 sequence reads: CASSDGQGRRDTQYF. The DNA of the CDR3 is TGTGCCAGTAGTGACGGACAGGGGAGAAGAGATACGCAGTATTTT.

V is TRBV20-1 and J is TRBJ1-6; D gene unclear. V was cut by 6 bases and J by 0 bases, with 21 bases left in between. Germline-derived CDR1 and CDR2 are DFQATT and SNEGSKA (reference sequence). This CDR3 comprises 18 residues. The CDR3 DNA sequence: TGCAGTGCGAGTGGGCGGCGGACTGGCGGCTCCTATAATTCACCCCTCCACTTT. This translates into CSASGRRTGGSYNSPLHF.

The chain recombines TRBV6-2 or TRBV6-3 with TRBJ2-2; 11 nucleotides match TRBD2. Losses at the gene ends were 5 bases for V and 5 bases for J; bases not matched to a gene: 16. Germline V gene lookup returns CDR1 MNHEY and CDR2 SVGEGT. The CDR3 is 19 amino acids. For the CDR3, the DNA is TGTGCCAGCAGTCCCAGGGGTAGCGGGAGGGCCGGTTGGACCGGGGAGCTGTTTTTT. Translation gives CASSPRGSGRAGWTGELFF.

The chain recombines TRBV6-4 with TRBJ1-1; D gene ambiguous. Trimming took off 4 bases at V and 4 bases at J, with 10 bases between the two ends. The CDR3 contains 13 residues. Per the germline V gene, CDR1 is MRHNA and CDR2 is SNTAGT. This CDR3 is CASSAAGFTEAFF. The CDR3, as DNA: TGTGCCAGCAGTGCCGCCGGGTTCACTGAAGCTTTCTTT.

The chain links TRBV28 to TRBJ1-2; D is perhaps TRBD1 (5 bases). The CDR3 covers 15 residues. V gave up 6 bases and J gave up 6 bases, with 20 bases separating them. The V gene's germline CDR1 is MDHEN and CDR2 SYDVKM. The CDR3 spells CASSSPEYGGNGYTF. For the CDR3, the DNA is TGTGCCAGCAGCTCCCCGGAATATGGGGGGAATGGCTACACCTTC.

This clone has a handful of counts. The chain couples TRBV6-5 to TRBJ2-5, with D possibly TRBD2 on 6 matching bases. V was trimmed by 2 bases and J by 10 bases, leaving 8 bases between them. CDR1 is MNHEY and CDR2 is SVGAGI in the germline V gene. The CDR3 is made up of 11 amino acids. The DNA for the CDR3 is TGTGCCAGCAGTTACGGGGGGAGCCAGTACTTC. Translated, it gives CASSYGGSQYF.

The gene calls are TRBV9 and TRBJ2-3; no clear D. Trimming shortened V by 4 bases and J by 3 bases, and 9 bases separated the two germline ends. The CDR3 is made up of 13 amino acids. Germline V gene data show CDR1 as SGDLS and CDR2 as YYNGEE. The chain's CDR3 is CASSLAGTDTQYF. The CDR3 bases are TGTGCCAGCAGCCTGGCCGGGACAGATACGCAGTATTTT.

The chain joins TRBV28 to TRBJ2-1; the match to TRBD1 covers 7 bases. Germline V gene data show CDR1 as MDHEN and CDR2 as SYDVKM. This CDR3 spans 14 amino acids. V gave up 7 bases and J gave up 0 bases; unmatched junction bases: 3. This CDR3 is CASIRTGSYNEQFF. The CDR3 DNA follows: TGTGCCAGCATAAGGACAGGCTCCTACAATGAGCAGTTCTTC.

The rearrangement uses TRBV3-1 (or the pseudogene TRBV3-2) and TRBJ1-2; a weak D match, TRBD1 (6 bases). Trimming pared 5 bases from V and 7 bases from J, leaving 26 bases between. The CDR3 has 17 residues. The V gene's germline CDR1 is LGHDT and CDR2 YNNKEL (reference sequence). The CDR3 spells CASSNRGDTGSARGYTF. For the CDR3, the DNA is TGTGCCAGCAGCAATAGAGGTGATACAGGGTCGGCGCGTGGCTACACCTTC.

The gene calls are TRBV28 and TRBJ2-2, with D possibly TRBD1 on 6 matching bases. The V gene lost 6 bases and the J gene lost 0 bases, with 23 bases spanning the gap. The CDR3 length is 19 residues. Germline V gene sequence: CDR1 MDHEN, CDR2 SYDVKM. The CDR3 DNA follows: TGTGCCAGCAGCCCCATCCGGGACACTAGACCCGCGAACACCGGGGAGCTGTTTTTT. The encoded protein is CASSPIRDTRPANTGELFF.

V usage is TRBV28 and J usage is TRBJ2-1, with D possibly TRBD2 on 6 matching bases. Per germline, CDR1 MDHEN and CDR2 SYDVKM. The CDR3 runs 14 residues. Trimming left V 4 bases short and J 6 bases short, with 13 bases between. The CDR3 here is CASSSGGEVNEQFF. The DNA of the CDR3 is TGTGCCAGCAGTTCGGGCGGGGAGGTCAATGAGCAGTTCTTC.

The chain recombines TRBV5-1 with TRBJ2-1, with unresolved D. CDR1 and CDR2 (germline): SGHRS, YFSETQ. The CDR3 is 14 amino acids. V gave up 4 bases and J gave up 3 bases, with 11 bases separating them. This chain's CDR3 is CASSPAADYNEQFF. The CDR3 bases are TGCGCCAGCAGCCCGGCTGCGGACTACAATGAGCAGTTCTTC.

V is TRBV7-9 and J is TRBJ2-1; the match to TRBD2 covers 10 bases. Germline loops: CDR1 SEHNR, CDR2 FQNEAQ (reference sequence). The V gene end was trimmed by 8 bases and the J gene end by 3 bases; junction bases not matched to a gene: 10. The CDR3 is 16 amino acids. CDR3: CASGTGGTSDYNEQFF. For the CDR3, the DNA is TGTGCCAGCGGAACCGGCGGGACTAGCGACTACAATGAGCAGTTCTTC.

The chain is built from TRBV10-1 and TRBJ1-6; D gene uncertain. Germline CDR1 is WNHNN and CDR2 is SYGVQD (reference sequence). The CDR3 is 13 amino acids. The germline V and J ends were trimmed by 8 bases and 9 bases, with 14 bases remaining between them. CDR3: CASSQDSPSPLHF. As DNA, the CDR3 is TGCGCCAGCTCCCAGGACTCCCCTTCACCCCTCCACTTT.

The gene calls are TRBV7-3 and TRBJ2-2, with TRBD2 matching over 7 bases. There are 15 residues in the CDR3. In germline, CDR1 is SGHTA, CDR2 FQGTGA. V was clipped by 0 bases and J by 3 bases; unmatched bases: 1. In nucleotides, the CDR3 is TGTGCCAGCAGCTTAACTCGGGAGGACACCGGGGAGCTGTTTTTT. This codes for CASSLTREDTGELFF.

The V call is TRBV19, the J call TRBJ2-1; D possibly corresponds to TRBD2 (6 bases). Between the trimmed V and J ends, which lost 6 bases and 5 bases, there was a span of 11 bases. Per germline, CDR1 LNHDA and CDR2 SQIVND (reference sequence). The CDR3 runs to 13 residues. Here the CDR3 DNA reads TGTGCCAGTAGAACCCAGCGGGACAATGAGCAGTTCTTC. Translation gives CASRTQRDNEQFF.

The DNA of the CDR3 is TGTGCCAGTTACCGGGACAGGGGGTTTGATGAGCAGTTCTTC. Translated, it gives CASYRDRGFDEQFF. J is TRBJ2-1 and V is TRBV5-8, with 11 bases fitting TRBD1. Germline trimming cut 8 bases from V and 8 bases from J; bases unmatched to any gene: 9. CDR3 length: 14 residues. Looked up from germline, CDR1 is SGHTS and CDR2 is YDEGEE.

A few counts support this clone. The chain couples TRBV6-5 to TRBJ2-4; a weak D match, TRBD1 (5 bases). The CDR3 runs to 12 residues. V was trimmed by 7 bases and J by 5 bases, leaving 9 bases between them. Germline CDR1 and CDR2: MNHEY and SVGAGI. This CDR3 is CASTLTENIQYF. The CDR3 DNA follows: TGTGCCAGCACCTTGACAGAAAACATTCAGTACTTC.

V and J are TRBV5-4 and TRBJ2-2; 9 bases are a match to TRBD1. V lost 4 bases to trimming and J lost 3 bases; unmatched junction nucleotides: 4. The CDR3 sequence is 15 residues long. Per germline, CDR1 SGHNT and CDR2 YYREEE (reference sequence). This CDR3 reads CASSHRDRDTGELFF. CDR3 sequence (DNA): TGTGCCAGCAGCCACCGGGACAGGGACACCGGGGAGCTGTTTTTT.

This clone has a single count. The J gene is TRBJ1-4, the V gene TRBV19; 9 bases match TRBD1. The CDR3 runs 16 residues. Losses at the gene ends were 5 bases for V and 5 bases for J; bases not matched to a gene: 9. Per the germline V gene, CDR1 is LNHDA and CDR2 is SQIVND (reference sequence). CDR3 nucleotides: TGTGCCAGTAGTTCAACCCGGACAGGGGTGAATGAAAAACTGTTTTTT. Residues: CASSSTRTGVNEKLFF.

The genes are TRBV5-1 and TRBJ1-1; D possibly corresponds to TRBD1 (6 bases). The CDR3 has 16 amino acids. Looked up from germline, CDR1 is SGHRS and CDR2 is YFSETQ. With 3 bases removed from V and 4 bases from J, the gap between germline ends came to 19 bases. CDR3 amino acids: CASSSGEPQGLTEAFF. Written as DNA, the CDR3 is TGCGCCAGCAGCTCTGGGGAGCCACAGGGTCTCACTGAAGCTTTCTTT. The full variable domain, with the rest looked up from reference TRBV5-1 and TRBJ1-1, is KAGVTQTPRYLIKTRGQQVTLSCSPISGHRSVSWYQQTPGQGLQFLFEYFSETQRNKGNFPGRFSGRQFSNSRSEMNVSTLELGDSALYLCASSSGEPQGLTEAFFGQGTRLTVV.

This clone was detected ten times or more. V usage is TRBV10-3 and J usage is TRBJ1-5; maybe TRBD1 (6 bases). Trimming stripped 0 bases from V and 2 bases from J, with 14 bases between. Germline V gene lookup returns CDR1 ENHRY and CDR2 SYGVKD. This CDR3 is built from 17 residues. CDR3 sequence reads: CAISESTSGGGNQPQHF. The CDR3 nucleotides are TGTGCCATCAGTGAGTCGACTTCGGGGGGCGGCAATCAGCCCCAGCATTTT.

The CDR3 nucleotides read TGTGCCAGCAGCCCGACGGACAGTAACAATGAGCAGTTCTTC. It encodes CASSPTDSNNEQFF. This chain uses TRBV11-2 with TRBJ2-1; TRBD1 might be the D (6 bases). Trimming took 5 bases from V and 5 from J, leaving 13 bases between them. The germline V gene encodes CDR1 SGHAT and CDR2 FQNNGV. The CDR3 totals 14 residues.

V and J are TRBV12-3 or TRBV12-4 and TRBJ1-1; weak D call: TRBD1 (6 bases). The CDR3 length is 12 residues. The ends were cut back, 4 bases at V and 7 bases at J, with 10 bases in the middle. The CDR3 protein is CASSWRGGEAFF. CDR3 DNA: TGTGCCAGCAGTTGGAGAGGGGGTGAAGCTTTCTTT.